This TCR beta chain appears in the sequencing data of a study of blood T cell repertoires in COVID-19 (dated by TCRdb to the early 2020s). Broadly, across the study: Collaborator samples came from the United States, Italy and Spain and covered acute and convalescent phases of COVID-19. The material from the prospective study consisted of cDNA or gDNA derived from T cells, B-cell-depleted T cells, or PBMCs. The dataset comprised deeply sampled blood TCRbeta repertoires from subjects exposed to, actively infected with, or recovered from COVID-19. A freely available public database, intended as a resource for researchers studying the immune response to SARS-CoV-2, is where the repertoires were released. Samples were obtained from the ongoing ImmuneRACE study (first 160 participants) and from 1,254 subjects provided by 6 global collaborators. Nearly every sample came with metadata listing a de-identified subject ID, COVID-19 status, age in years and sex. Where available, HLA class I and class II types were taken from metadata supplied by the sample provider and were not determined by assay-based typing. Overall study outcomes, separate from this receptor: The amount of clinical and demographic metadata varied by source and participant and was provided uncurated.

V has 5 bases trimmed and J has 3 bases trimmed; junction bases matching no gene number 2. Including cysteine and phenylalanine, the CDR3 has 16 amino acids. The retained sequence is limited to the CDR3, 48 bases, with the frame set at the first base. Taken from the germline V gene, the CDR1 and CDR2 loops are LGHNA and YSLEER. The collaborating institutions used their own protocols to collect whole blood in K2EDTA tubes. For TCRbeta analysis, collaborators shipped samples in one of three forms: frozen whole blood, isolated PBMCs, or DNA extracted from either of those sample types. In the case of this clone: Its antigen remains unidentified. It has no much larger one-base neighbor in the sample; base qualities were not kept.

The immunoSEQ Assay, a bias-controlled multiplex PCR, was used to amplify TCRbeta CDR3 regions from genomic DNA. The published analysis was carried out like this. The number of nucleated cells in each sample was estimated from the amplification of reference gene primers within the assay. Sequence reads were collapsed and filtered to measure the absolute abundance of every unique TCRbeta CDR3 rearrangement. For each sample, productive Simpson clonality was calculated as the square root of Simpson's diversity index over productive rearrangements. Here the immuneACCESS table is served through TCRdb, limited to in-frame sequences with V and J called. Missing clones are a known gap in these copies; in checked studies unresolved V genes cover under half, and the rest lacks a known reason. V, J and clone size were drawn from that table, and D and trimming were deduced from the DNA. This sample lists around 200,000 clones; more than 75% were detected once. The ten largest clones add up to around 3% of the sample.

The sequenced sample was peripheral blood. The chain employs TRBV4-3 and TRBJ2-2; 14 nucleotides in the junction match TRBD2. The receptor comes from a man aged 40-49 years with active or convalescent COVID-19. The DNA is TGCGCCAGCAGCGGGACTAGCGGGGGCTACACCGGGGAGCTGTTTTTT. The translation is CASSGTSGGYTGELFF.